The clone carrying this T cell receptor beta chain was seen only a few times. The antigen is not known. The data are from a study of T cells in Graves' hyperthyroidism and ophthalmopathy. Study-level information: The authors collected peripheral blood at initial diagnosis, before any treatment. Notes on the study in general: In the blood, most expanded thyroid clonotypes above 0.001 appeared as well. Separation of ophthalmopathy from stable hyperthyroidism was achieved by a 13 V-J model.

CDR3 size: 16 residues. Germline CDR1 and CDR2: SGDLS and YYNGEE. Trimming at V came to 0 bases and at J to 2 bases, leaving 2 bases not matched to a gene. It was RNA transcripts that yielded the amplified TCR beta CDR3 regions. Carried out on the TCR CDR3, a first-round RT-PCR used the HTBI primer set. TCRdb recomputed calls from the multiplex PCR reads with MiXCR, one row per CDR3 protein. The sample consists of hundreds of thousands of distinct CDR3 sequences, approximately 16% of them appearing once. Active moderate-to-severe ophthalmopathy, Clinical Activity Score at least 3, NOSPECS at least 4, under 3 months' duration.

The receptor was derived from a woman between 18 and 29 years old with Graves' ophthalmopathy. J is TRBJ2-6 and V is TRBV9, with 7 bases lining up with TRBD1. The sequenced sample consisted of blood. The CDR3 DNA sequence: TGTGCCAGCAGCGTAGACGACAGGGCTGGGGCCAACGTCCTGACTTTC. Amino acid sequence: CASSVDDRAGANVLTF.